Reported below is one T cell receptor beta chain. V lost 0 bases and J lost 2; bases outside the gene matches: 8. Germline values: CDR1 SGHRS, CDR2 YFSETQ. CDR3 length: 17 residues. The assay was immunoSEQ multiplex PCR, and TCRdb's table has in-frame clones only and misses some. The table has about 3,600 clones, around a third seen once. The data are from a study of sequential checkpoint blockade in melanoma. For the study at large: Over 20 patients had matched tumor biopsies before treatment and at week 13 after nivolumab or ipilimumab alone.

The treatment: randomized to nivolumab then ipilimumab (arm A) or the reverse (arm B). The V and J genes are TRBV5-1 and TRBJ1-3; 7 nucleotides match TRBD1. The sample here was tumor tissue (inferred from file names), taken from a patient given nivolumab and ipilimumab in sequence. This receptor was taken from a human donor with melanoma. The CDR3 nucleotides read TGCGCCAGCAGCTTGGCCCTTCGGGACAGCGCTGGAAACACCATATATTTT. Translating it yields CASSLALRDSAGNTIYF.